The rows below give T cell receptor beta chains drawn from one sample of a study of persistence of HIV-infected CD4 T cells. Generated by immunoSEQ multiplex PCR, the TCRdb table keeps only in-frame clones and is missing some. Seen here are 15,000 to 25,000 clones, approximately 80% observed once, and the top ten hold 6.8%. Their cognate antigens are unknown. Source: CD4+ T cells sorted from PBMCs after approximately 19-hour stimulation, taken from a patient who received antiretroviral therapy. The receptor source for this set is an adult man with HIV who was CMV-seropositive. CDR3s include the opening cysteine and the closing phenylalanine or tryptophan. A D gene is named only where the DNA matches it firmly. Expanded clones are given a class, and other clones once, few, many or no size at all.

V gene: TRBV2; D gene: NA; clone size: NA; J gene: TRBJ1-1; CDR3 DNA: TGTGCCAGCAATACAGGGCCACCGAACACTGAAGCTTTCTTT; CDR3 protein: CASNTGPPNTEAFF
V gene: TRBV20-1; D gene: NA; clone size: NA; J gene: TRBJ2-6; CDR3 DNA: TGCAGTGCTAGTTTGGGGGCGGCCAACGTCCCGACTTTC; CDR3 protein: CSASLGAANVPTF
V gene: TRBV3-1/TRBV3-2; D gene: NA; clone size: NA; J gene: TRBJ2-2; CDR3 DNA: TGTGCCAGCAGCCAAGTTGGTGGCGGAGACGGGGAGCTGTTTTTT; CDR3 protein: CASSQVGGGDGELFF
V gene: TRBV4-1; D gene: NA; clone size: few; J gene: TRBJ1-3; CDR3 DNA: TGCGCCAGCAGCCAAGATCAGGCCGTTCCTTTGAACACCATATATTTT; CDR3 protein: CASSQDQAVPLNTIYF
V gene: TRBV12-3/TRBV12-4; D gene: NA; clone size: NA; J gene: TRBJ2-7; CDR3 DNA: TGTGCCAGCTGCCGGGGACACTCCTACGAGCAGTACTTC; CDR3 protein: CASCRGHSYEQYF
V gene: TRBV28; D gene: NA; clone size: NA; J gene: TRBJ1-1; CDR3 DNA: TGTGCCAGCAGTTCACCACAGGGTATCAACACTGAAGCTTTCTTT; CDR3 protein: CASSSPQGINTEAFF
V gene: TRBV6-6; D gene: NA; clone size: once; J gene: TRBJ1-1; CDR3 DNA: TGTGCCAGCAGTTACTCGAACACTGAAGCTTTCTTT; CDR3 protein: CASSYSNTEAFF
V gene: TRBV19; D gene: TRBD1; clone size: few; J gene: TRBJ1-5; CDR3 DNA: TGTGCCAGTTCTCTCCCGGGACAGGGAACAAGTAGCAATCAGCCCCAGCATTTT; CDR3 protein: CASSLPGQGTSSNQPQHF
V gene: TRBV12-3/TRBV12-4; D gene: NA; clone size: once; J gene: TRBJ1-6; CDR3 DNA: TGTGCCATTAAGAACCTAGATAATTCACCCCTCCACTTT; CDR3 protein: CAIKNLDNSPLHF
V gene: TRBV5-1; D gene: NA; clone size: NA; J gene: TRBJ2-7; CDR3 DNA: TGCGCCAGCAGCTTTTCGTACGGCGACGAGCAGTACTTC; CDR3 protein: CASSFSYGDEQYF
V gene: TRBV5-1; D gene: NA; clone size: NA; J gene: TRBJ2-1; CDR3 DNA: TGCGCCAGCAGCTTGGAGGGTAGAATGGGAGGTGGATACAATGAGCAGTTCTTC; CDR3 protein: CASSLEGRMGGGYNEQFF
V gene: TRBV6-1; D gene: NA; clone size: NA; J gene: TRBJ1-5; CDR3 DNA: TGTGCCAGCAGTGAAGCACACAGGGTGAGCAATCAGCCCCAGCATTTT; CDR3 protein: CASSEAHRVSNQPQHF
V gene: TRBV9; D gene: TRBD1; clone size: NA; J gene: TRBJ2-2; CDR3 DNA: TGTGCCAGCAGCGGGGCAGGGGGCTTCGGGGAGCTGTTTTTT; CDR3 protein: CASSGAGGFGELFF
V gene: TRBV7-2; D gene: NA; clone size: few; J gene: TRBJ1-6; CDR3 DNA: TGTGCCAGCAGCTTAAACGGTCCAAGACAGAATTCACCCCTCCACTTT; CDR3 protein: CASSLNGPRQNSPLHF
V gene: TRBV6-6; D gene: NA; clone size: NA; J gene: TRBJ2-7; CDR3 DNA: TGTGCCAGCCAAGCGGAAACATACGAGCAGTACTTC; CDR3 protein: CASQAETYEQYF
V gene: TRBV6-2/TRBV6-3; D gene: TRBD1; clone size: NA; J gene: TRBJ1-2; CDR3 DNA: TGTGCCAGCAGCCTTCCCGGGACAGGGAGAAATGGCTACACCTTC; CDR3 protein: CASSLPGTGRNGYTF
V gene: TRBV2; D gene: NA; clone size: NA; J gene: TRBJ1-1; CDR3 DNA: TGTGCCAGCTATGGCCAGGTGAACACTGAAGCTTTCTTT; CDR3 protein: CASYGQVNTEAFF
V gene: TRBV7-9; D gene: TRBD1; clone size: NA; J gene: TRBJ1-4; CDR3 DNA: TGTGCCAGCAGTTCCGGGACAGGGAATGAAAAACTGTTTTTT; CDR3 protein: CASSSGTGNEKLFF
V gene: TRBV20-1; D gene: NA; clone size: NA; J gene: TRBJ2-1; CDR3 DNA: TGCAGGGAGGTAAGTGAGCAGTTCTTC; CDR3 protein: CREVSEQFF
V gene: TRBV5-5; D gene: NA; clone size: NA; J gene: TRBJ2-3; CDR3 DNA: TGTGCCAGCAGCCAGCTGGTGGCGGGGTCCACAGATACGCAGTATTTT; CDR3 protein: CASSQLVAGSTDTQYF
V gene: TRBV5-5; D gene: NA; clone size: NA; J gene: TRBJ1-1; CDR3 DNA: TGTGCCAGCAGCCCTCTGGGGGGTAACACTGAAGCTTTCTTT; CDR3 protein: CASSPLGGNTEAFF
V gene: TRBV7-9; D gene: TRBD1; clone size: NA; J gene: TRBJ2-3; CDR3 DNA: TGTGCCAGCAGCACTAGGGGACAGGGGGCAGATACGCAGTATTTT; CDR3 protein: CASSTRGQGADTQYF
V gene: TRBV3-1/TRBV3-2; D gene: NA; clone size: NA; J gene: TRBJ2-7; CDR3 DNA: TGTGCCAGCAGCCGGGCCAGCTCCTACGAGCAGTACTTC; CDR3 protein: CASSRASSYEQYF
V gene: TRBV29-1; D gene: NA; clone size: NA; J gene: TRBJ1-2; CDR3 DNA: TGCAGCGTTGAAGATCAAGGTACGAGCGATGGCTACACCTTC; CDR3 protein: CSVEDQGTSDGYTF
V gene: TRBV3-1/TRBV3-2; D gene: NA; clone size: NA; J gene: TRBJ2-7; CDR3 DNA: TGTGCCAGCAGCCAAAATAAAAACGAGCAGTACTTC; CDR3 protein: CASSQNKNEQYF
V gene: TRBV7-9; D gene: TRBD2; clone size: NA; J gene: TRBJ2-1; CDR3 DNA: TGTGCCAGCAGCTTTACTCCTAGCGGGGGTGGGCAGTTCTTC; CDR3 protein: CASSFTPSGGGQFF
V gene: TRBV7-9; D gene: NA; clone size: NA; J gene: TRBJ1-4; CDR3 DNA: TGTGCCAGCAGCTCCGTCGGACTGGCTGAAAAACTGTTTTTT; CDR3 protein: CASSSVGLAEKLFF
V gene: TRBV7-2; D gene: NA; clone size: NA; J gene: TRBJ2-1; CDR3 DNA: TGTGCCAGCAGCTTAGCGCGGCCCCCCCATGAGCAGTTCTTC; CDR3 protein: CASSLARPPHEQFF